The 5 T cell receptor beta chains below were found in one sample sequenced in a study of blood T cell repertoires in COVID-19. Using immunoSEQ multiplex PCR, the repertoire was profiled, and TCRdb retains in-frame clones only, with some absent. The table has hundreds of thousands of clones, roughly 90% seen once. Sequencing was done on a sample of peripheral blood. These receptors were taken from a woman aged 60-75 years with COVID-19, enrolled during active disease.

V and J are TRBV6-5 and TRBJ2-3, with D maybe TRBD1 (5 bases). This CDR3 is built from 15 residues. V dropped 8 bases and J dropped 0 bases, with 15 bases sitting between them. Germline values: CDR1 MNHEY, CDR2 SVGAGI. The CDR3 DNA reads TGTGCCAGCCGACTGACAGAATCTAGCACAGATACGCAGTATTTT. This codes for CASRLTESSTDTQYF.

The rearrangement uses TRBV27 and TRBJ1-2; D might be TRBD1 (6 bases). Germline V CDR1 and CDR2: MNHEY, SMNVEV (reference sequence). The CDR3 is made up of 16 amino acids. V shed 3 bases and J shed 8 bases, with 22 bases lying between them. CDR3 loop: CASSFAVGGGGSGYTF. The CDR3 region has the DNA TGTGCCAGCAGTTTCGCAGTTGGGGGGGGCGGCAGCGGCTACACCTTC.

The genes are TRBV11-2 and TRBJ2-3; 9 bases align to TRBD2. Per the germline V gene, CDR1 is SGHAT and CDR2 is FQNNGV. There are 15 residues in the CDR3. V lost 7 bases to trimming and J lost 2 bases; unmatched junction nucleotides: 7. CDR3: CASMVAGALTDTQYF. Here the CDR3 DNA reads TGTGCCAGCATGGTAGCGGGGGCTCTCACAGATACGCAGTATTTT.

The chain's CDR3 is CASSLSPVTEAFF. The CDR3 bases are TGTGCCAGCAGCCTAAGTCCAGTCACTGAAGCTTTCTTT. The genes are TRBV3-1 (or the pseudogene TRBV3-2) and TRBJ1-1; D is unclear. The V end lost 4 bases, the J end lost 4 bases, and 10 bases lay between the germline ends. The germline CDR1 and CDR2 sequences are LGHDT and YNNKEL (reference sequence). The CDR3 has 13 amino acids.

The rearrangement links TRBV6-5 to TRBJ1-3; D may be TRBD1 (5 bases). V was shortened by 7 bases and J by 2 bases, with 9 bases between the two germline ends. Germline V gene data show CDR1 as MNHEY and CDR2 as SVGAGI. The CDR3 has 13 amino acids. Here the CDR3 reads CASMGGAGNTIYF. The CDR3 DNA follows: TGTGCCAGCATGGGAGGGGCTGGAAACACCATATATTTT.